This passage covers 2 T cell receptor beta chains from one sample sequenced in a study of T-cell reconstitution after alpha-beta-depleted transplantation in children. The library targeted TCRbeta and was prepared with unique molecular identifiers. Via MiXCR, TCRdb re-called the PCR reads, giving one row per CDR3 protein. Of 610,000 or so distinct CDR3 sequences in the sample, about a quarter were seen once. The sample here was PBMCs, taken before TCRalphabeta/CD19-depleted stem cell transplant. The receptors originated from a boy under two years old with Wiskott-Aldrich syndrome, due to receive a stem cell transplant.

CDR3: CASSQDGTSGNEQFF. CDR3 sequence (DNA): TGTGCCAGCAGCCAAGACGGGACTAGCGGGAATGAGCAGTTCTTC. This chain uses TRBV4-2 with TRBJ2-1, with 12 bases aligning to TRBD2. J was trimmed by 7 bases and V by 0 bases; bases with no gene match: 1. Germline V gene lookup returns CDR1 LGHNA and CDR2 YNFKEQ. The CDR3 sequence is 15 residues long.

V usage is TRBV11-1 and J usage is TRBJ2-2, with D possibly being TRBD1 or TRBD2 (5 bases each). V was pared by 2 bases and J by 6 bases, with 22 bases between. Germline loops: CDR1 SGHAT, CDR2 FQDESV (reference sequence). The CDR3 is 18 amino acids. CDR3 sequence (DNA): TGTGCCAGCAGCTTATATCACCGTAGCAACCTGGGGGCCGGGGAGCTGTTTTTT. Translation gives CASSLYHRSNLGAGELFF.